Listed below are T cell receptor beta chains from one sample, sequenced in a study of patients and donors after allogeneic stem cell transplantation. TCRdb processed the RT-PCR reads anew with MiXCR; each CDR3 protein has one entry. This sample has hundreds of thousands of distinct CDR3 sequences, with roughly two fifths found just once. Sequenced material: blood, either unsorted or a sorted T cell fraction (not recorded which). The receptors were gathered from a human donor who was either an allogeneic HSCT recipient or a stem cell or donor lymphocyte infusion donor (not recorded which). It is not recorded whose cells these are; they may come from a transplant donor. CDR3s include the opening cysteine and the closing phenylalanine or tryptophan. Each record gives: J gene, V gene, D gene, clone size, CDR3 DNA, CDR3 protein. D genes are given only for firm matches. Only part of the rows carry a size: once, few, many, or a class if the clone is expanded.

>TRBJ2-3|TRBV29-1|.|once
TGCAGCGTTGACACGGGATCCCCAGATACGCAGTATTTT
CSVDTGSPDTQYF
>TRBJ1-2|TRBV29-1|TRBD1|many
TGCAGCGTTGACGAGCCCCGCGGACAGGGGGGATTCTATGGCTACACCTTC
CSVDEPRGQGGFYGYTF
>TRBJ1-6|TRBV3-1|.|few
TGTGCCAGCAGCATTCAGCGGTCACCCCTCCACTTT
CASSIQRSPLHF
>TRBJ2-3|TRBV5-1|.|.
TGCGCCAGCAGCGCCGAGGGGAGGCGCACAGATACGCAGTATTTT
CASSAEGRRTDTQYF
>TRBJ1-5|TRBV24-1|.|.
TGTGCCACCAGTGATACAGACAGCTATAGCAATCAGCCCCAGCATTTT
CATSDTDSYSNQPQHF
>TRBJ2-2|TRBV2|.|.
TGTGCCAGCAGGCCCGTCCTGGGGGACACCCCCGGCACCGGGGAGCTGTTTTTT
CASRPVLGDTPGTGELFF
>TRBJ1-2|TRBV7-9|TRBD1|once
TGTGCCAGCAGCCTCAGGACAGGCGGCTACACCTTC
CASSLRTGGYTF
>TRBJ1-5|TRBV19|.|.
TGTGCCAGTAGTATATGTGGGTTCTTGAGGTGCAATCAGCCCCAGCATTTT
CASSICGFLRCNQPQHF
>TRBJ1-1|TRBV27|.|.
TGTGCCAGCAGTTCAGGGTCTCCTGAAGCTTTCTTT
CASSSGSPEAFF
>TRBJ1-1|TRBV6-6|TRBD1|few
TGTGCCAGCAGTTACAGACAGGGGGCGAGGACTGAAGCTTTCTTT
CASSYRQGARTEAFF
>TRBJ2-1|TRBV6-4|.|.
TGTGCCAGCAGTGGGCTATCGGGTAATGAGCAGTTCTTC
CASSGLSGNEQFF
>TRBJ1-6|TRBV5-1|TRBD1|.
TGCGCCAGCAGCTTGCTACCGGGACAGGCAGGTTCACCCCTCCACTTT
CASSLLPGQAGSPLHF
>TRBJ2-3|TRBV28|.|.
TGTGCCGGCAGTTTAGGGGGGAACACAGATACGCAGTATTTT
CAGSLGGNTDTQYF
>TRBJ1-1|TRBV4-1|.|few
TGCGCCAGCAGCCCCAAGACGGTGATGAACACTGAAGCTTTCTTT
CASSPKTVMNTEAFF
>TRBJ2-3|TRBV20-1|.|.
TGCAGTGCTAGTCTCCCGGCAGGTGCCGAATGGGACACAGATACGCAGTATTTT
CSASLPAGAEWDTDTQYF
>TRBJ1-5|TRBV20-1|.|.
TGCAGTGCTACAAGGTGGTGGGGTCAGCCCCAGCATTTT
CSATRWWGQPQHF
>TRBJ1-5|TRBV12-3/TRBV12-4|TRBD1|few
TGTGCCAGCAGTTCGACAGGGTTTATCCAGCATTTT
CASSSTGFIQHF
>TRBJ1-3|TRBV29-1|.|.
TGCAGCGTTGAAGAGGTCAGGGGCCCCTACTCTGGAAACACCATATATTTT
CSVEEVRGPYSGNTIYF
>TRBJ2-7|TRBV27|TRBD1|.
TGTGCCAGCAGTGTTTCGCAGGGGGTATCCTACGAGCAGTACTTC
CASSVSQGVSYEQYF
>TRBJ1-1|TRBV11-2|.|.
TGTGCCAGCAGCTTAAACACCCCCCCTCGGGCTTTCTTT
CASSLNTPPRAFF
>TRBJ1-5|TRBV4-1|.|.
TGCGCCAGCAGCCAAGATAGGTTGAACAGCGGCAATCAGCCCCAGCATTTT
CASSQDRLNSGNQPQHF
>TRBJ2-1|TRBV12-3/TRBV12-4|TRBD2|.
TGTGCCAGCAGTCGGACTAGCGCCTACAATGAGCAGTTCTTC
CASSRTSAYNEQFF
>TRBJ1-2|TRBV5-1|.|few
TGCGCCAGCAGCTTGCTGGGGGCAGAGTATGGCTACACCTTC
CASSLLGAEYGYTF
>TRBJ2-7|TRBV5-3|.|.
TGTGCCAGAAGTTTAGATCACTACGAGCAGTACTTC
CARSLDHYEQYF
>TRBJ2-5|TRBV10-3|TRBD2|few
TGTGCCATCAGTGACCCGGGGGGCCAAGAGACCCAGTACTTC
CAISDPGGQETQYF
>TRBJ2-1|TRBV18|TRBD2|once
TGTGCCAGCTCACTCGGGACTAGCGGCGGTGAGCAGTTCTTC
CASSLGTSGGEQFF
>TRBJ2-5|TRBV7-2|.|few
TGTGCCAGCAGCTTAGTGGGGGGACAGATAGAGACCCAGTACTTC
CASSLVGGQIETQYF
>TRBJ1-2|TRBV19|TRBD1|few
TGTGCCAGTAGTCGACAGGGATTTAACTATGGCTACACCTTC
CASSRQGFNYGYTF
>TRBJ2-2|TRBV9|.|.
TGTGCCAGCAGCCACCTAGGCGTCACCGGGGAGCTGTTTTTT
CASSHLGVTGELFF
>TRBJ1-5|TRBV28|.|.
TGTGCCAGCAGTTCGACGGCTATCACGAATCAGCCCCAGCATTTT
CASSSTAITNQPQHF
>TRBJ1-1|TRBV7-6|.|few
TGTGCCAGCAGCCCCGGCCCGCAGAACACTGAAGCTTTCTTT
CASSPGPQNTEAFF
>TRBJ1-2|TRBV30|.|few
TGTGCCTGGAGCCGGGACTACTATGGCTACACCTTC
CAWSRDYYGYTF
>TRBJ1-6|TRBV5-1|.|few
TGCGCCAGCAGCCCTGGGGCCGGCCAGGGTAATTCACCCCTCCACTTT
CASSPGAGQGNSPLHF
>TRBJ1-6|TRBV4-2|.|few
TGTGCCAGCAGCCAAGGGTTTGCACCCCTCCACTTT
CASSQGFAPLHF
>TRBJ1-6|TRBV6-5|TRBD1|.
TGTGCCAGCAGCCTTAAGGGGGCAAAACATTCACCCCTCCACTTT
CASSLKGAKHSPLHF
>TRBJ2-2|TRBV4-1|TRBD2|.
TGCGCCAGCAGCCAGGGGAGGGCTATCACCGGGGAGCTGTTTTTT
CASSQGRAITGELFF
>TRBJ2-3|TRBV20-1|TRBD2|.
TGCAGTGCTAGACCTCGAGTACTAGCGGTGGCAGATACGCAGTATTTT
CSARPRVLAVADTQYF
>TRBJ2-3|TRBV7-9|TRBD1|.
TGTGCCAGCAGCTTAGTCCACGGACAGGGCACAGATACGCAGTATTTT
CASSLVHGQGTDTQYF
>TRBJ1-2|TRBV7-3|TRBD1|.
TGTGCCAGCAGCCGGGCCAGGACAGGGAATGTCTATGGCTACACCTTC
CASSRARTGNVYGYTF
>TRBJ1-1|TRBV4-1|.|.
TGCGCCAGCAGCCAAGCTGGGGCAGGTTGGACTGAAGCTTTCTTT
CASSQAGAGWTEAFF
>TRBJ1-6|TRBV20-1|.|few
TGCAGTGCTGCCGGGACCGCGAATTCACCCCTCCACTTT
CSAAGTANSPLHF
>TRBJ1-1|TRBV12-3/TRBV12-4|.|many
TGTGCCAGCAGTTTAAACCGGGACACTGAAGCTTTCTTT
CASSLNRDTEAFF
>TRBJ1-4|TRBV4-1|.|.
TGCGCCAGCAGCCTATATGGGTCAACTAATGAAAAACTGTTTTTT
CASSLYGSTNEKLFF
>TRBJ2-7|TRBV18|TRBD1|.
TGTGCCAGCTCCCAGTCTGGACAGGGCGCCTACGAGCAGTACTTC
CASSQSGQGAYEQYF
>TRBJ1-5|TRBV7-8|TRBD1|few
TGTGCCAGCAGCCAGCGTGAGGGGGCCGGCAATCAGCCCCAGCATTTT
CASSQREGAGNQPQHF
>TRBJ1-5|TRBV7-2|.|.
TGTGCCAGCAGCTCACGGGTGAGGACTCAGCCCCAGCATTTT
CASSSRVRTQPQHF
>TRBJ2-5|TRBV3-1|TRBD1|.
TGTGCCAGCAGCACCGGGACAGGCCTGGAGACCCAGTACTTC
CASSTGTGLETQYF
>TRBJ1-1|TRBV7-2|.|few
TGTGCCAGCAACTCCGGGATCAGCGCTGAAGCTTTCTTT
CASNSGISAEAFF
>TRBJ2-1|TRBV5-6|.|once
TGTGCCAGCAGTCTAGCGAGTGAGCAGTTCTTC
CASSLASEQFF
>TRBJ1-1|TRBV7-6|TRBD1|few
TGTGCCAGCAGCTTAGAGGCCAGGGGGCGCGGTGAAGCTTTCTTT
CASSLEARGRGEAFF
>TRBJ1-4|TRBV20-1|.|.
TGCAGTGCCCCCCAAGCCGCAACTAATGAAAAACTGTTTTTT
CSAPQAATNEKLFF
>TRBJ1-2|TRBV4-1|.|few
TGCGCCAGCAGCCAAGATAACACCGCGAACTATGGCTACACCTTC
CASSQDNTANYGYTF
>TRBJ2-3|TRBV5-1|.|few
TGCGCCAGCAGCTTGGGGGCGGCCCGCACAGATACGCAGTATTTT
CASSLGAARTDTQYF
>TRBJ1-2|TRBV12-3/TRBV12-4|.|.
TGTGCCAGCAGTTTGAGGGGAGCAGGCCTAGGGGATGGCTACACCTTC
CASSLRGAGLGDGYTF
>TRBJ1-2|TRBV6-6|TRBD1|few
TGTGCCAGCCGAAGCAGGGACAGGGTCTATGGCTACACCTTC
CASRSRDRVYGYTF
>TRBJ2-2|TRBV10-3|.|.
TGTGCCATCAGTGAGGTCGGCGGAGTTAGAACCGGGGAGCTGTTTTTT
CAISEVGGVRTGELFF
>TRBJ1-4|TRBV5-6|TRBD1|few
TGTGCCAGCAGCTTTCGGGACAGGCGTGAAAAACTGTTTTTT
CASSFRDRREKLFF
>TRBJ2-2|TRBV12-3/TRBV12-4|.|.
TGTGCCAGCAGTCCTTTACGGAAAACCGGGGAGCTGTTTTTT
CASSPLRKTGELFF
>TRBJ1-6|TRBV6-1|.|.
TGTGCCAGCAGTGATAGGGAGGGAGAGGGTTCACCCCTCCACTTT
CASSDREGEGSPLHF
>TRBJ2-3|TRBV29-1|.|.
TGCAGCGTTGCCCTAATGGCCCCGGATACGCAGTATTTT
CSVALMAPDTQYF